The 28 T cell receptor beta chains listed next were all sequenced from one sample in a study of cytomegalovirus exposure and HLA in healthy donors. PCR used 60 Vbeta primers and 13 Jbeta primers. TCRdb keeps only in-frame clones here, not all; method: immunoSEQ multiplex PCR. The sample carries more than 100,000 clones, about four fifths recorded once. Sequencing input: PBMCs. The receptors were sampled from a female donor in good health and CMV-seropositive.

This rearrangement joins TRBV7-3 to TRBJ1-1; D not resolved. Germline CDR1 is SGHTA and CDR2 is FQGTGA. The CDR3 has 13 residues. Trimming removed 5 bases from V and 1 base from J, with 8 bases in between. CDR3 DNA: TGTGCCAGCAGCCCCCGGTGGAACACTGAAGCTTTCTTT. It encodes CASSPRWNTEAFF. The complete variable domain, with remaining parts taken from reference TRBV7-3 and TRBJ1-1, reads GAGVSQTPSNKVTEKGKYVELRCDPISGHTALYWYRQSLGQGPEFLIYFQGTGAADDSGLPNDRFFAVRPEGSVSTLKIQRTERGDSAVYLCASSPRWNTEAFFGQGTRLTVV.

V is TRBV5-1 and J is TRBJ1-1; D gene unclear. Trimming left V 0 bases short and J 2 bases short, with 8 bases between. Per the germline V gene, CDR1 is SGHRS and CDR2 is YFSETQ. This CDR3 contains 14 residues. Here the CDR3 DNA reads TGCGCCAGCAGCTTGGTGGCGGGTAACACTGAAGCTTTCTTT. Amino acids: CASSLVAGNTEAFF. Together with reference TRBV5-1 and TRBJ1-1, the CDR3 gives the full variable domain: KAGVTQTPRYLIKTRGQQVTLSCSPISGHRSVSWYQQTPGQGLQFLFEYFSETQRNKGNFPGRFSGRQFSNSRSEMNVSTLELGDSALYLCASSLVAGNTEAFFGQGTRLTVV.

V usage is TRBV27 and J usage is TRBJ1-6; perhaps TRBD1 as D (5 bases). The CDR3 runs to 13 residues. Germline V gives CDR1 MNHEY, CDR2 SMNVEV (reference sequence). V lost 4 bases and J lost 7, with 8 bases in between. CDR3 in amino acids: CASSSGRNSPLHF. In nucleotides, the CDR3 is TGTGCCAGCAGTTCAGGGAGGAATTCACCCCTCCACTTT.

This rearrangement joins TRBV6-4 to TRBJ2-3; 8 nucleotides align to TRBD2. The CDR3 loop spans 15 amino acids. The J segment lost 3 bases and the V segment lost 8 bases, leaving 10 bases of the junction unmatched. The germline CDR1 and CDR2 sequences are MRHNA and SNTAGT. For the CDR3, the DNA is TGTGCCAGCTCGCCCGAGCGCGGGGGGACAGATACGCAGTATTTT. Translated, it gives CASSPERGGTDTQYF.

This clone was seen a handful of times. The chain recombines TRBV25-1 with TRBJ1-1; 7 positions match TRBD1. The CDR3 is 14 residues long. Germline lookup yields CDR1 MGHDK and CDR2 SYGVNS. Trimming at V came to 3 bases and at J to 6 bases, leaving 7 bases not matched to a gene. The chain's CDR3 is CASSDGQAWSEAFF. DNA for the CDR3: TGTGCCAGCAGTGATGGACAGGCTTGGTCTGAAGCTTTCTTT.

The rearrangement links TRBV28 to TRBJ1-4; D is unresolved. CDR1 is MDHEN, CDR2 SYDVKM, per germline. With 1 base removed from V and 5 bases from J, the gap between germline ends came to 5 bases. The CDR3 runs to 13 residues. The CDR3 sequence is CASSLSGNEKLFF. DNA for the CDR3: TGTGCCAGCAGTTTATCGGGAAATGAAAAACTGTTTTTT. Supplemented by reference TRBV28 and TRBJ1-4, the full variable domain reads DVKVTQSSRYLVKRTGEKVFLECVQDMDHENMFWYRQDPGLGLRLIYFSYDVKMKEKGDIPEGYSVSREKKERFSLILESASTNQTSMYLCASSLSGNEKLFFGSGTQLSVL.

This rearrangement joins TRBV6-5 to TRBJ1-2; no clear D gene. This CDR3 region has 14 residues. The V end lost 0 bases, the J end lost 6 bases, and 11 bases lay between the germline ends. Germline V gives CDR1 MNHEY, CDR2 SVGAGI. The CDR3 here is CASSYSRGRDGYTF. The DNA for the CDR3 is TGTGCCAGCAGTTACTCGCGAGGGAGGGATGGCTACACCTTC.

J is TRBJ1-4 and V is TRBV5-1, with 8 bases identical to TRBD1. The CDR3 totals 14 residues. Germline CDR1 is SGHRS and CDR2 is YFSETQ. J gave up 8 bases and V 4 bases, and 7 bases lay outside the gene matches. The chain's CDR3 is CASSTDRVREKLFF. As DNA, the CDR3 is TGCGCCAGCAGCACGGACAGGGTTCGGGAAAAACTGTTTTTT.

This clone came up a few times. The gene calls are TRBV6-6 and TRBJ1-1, with no clear D. The CDR3 contains 15 residues. Germline V CDR1 and CDR2: MNHNY, SVGAGI (reference sequence). Trimming removed 0 bases from V and 2 bases from J, with 10 bases in between. This CDR3 reads CASSYSIITNTEAFF. Written as DNA, the CDR3 is TGTGCCAGCAGTTACTCGATCATCACAAACACTGAAGCTTTCTTT.

This clone was seen a single time. The chain has TRBV2 and TRBJ1-2; 7 positions match TRBD1. Germline lookup yields CDR1 SNHLY and CDR2 FYNNEI. The CDR3 extends over 16 amino acids. V shed 6 bases, J shed 4 bases, and the junction held 14 bases outside the gene matches. This CDR3 reads CASRKTGPSGAYGYTF. CDR3 bases: TGTGCCAGCAGGAAGACAGGGCCATCGGGGGCCTATGGCTACACCTTC.

The chain uses TRBV2 and TRBJ2-2; TRBD2 matches at 8 bases. This CDR3 has 14 amino acids. With V trimmed by 3 bases and J by 3 bases, 0 bases remained unmatched. CDR1 is SNHLY and CDR2 is FYNNEI in the germline V gene. CDR3 residues: CASSERGDTGELFF. DNA of the CDR3: TGTGCCAGCAGTGAGCGGGGGGACACCGGGGAGCTGTTTTTT.

The V gene is TRBV28, the J gene TRBJ1-2, with 12 positions matching TRBD1. Germline trimming cut 7 bases from V and 6 bases from J; bases unmatched to any gene: 9. CDR1 is MDHEN and CDR2 is SYDVKM in the germline V gene. The CDR3 is 15 amino acids. The DNA of the CDR3 is TGTGCCAGCATCTACGGGGACAGGGGGCTTAATGGCTACACCTTC. Translation gives CASIYGDRGLNGYTF.

There are a few counts of this clone. The chain couples TRBV7-8 to TRBJ2-2, with D possibly TRBD2 on 6 matching bases. The CDR3 has 15 residues. Germline-derived CDR1 and CDR2 are SGHVS and FQNEAQ. Trimming left V 4 bases short and J 1 base short, with 10 bases between. The CDR3 DNA sequence: TGTGCCAGCAGCTGGAGGGACCAGAACACCGGGGAGCTGTTTTTT. This gives the protein CASSWRDQNTGELFF.

This clone turned up a few times. The V gene is TRBV5-5, the J gene TRBJ1-2; D uncertain. The CDR3 length is 12 residues. Germline assignment: CDR1 SGHKS and CDR2 YYEKEE (reference sequence). V was shortened by 4 bases and J by 7 bases, with 11 bases between the two germline ends. The DNA of the CDR3 is TGTGCCAGCAGCGCTTTAGGGAGTGGCTACACCTTC. As protein: CASSALGSGYTF.

The genes are TRBV10-3 and TRBJ1-2; no firm D call. Between the trimmed V and J ends, which lost 2 bases and 5 bases, there was a span of 12 bases. Germline V CDR1 and CDR2: ENHRY, SYGVKD. The CDR3 consists of 14 residues. This CDR3 is CAISENGGSYGYTF. The CDR3 bases are TGTGCCATCAGTGAGAACGGCGGATCTTATGGCTACACCTTC.

This chain joins TRBV5-6 and TRBJ1-2; tentative D call: TRBD1 (5 bases). The CDR3 is 15 amino acids. Germline-derived CDR1 and CDR2 are SGHDT and YYEEEE. The germline V and J ends were trimmed by 2 bases and 5 bases, with 16 bases remaining between them. In DNA form, the CDR3 reads TGTGCCAGCAGCTTAAGGGGAAGTGGGGCTTATGGCTACACCTTC. Protein: CASSLRGSGAYGYTF.

This clone has only a few counts. This chain uses TRBV15 with TRBJ1-1; 8 bases align to TRBD1. Germline CDR1 LNHNV, CDR2 YYDKDF (reference sequence). V gave up 5 bases and J gave up 4 bases; unmatched junction bases: 3. This CDR3 spans 13 amino acids. The CDR3 reads CATSAQGATEAFF. CDR3 bases: TGTGCCACCAGCGCGCAGGGGGCCACTGAAGCTTTCTTT.

The chain couples TRBV7-3 to TRBJ1-1; TRBD1 matches 7 bases. The trim removed 5 bases at V and 0 bases at J, leaving 9 bases unmatched. CDR1 and CDR2 from the germline V gene are SGHTA and FQGTGA. The CDR3 is 16 residues long. The CDR3 sequence: CASSPYRGDMNTEAFF. In DNA, the CDR3 is TGTGCCAGCAGCCCTTACAGGGGAGACATGAACACTGAAGCTTTCTTT.

The chain carries TRBV28 and TRBJ2-7; 7 bases agree with TRBD1. With V trimmed by 5 bases and J by 13 bases, 11 bases remained unmatched. This CDR3 has 12 residues. CDR1 is MDHEN and CDR2 is SYDVKM in the germline V gene. CDR3 residues: CASSPPRGGTYF. The CDR3 region has the DNA TGTGCCAGCAGTCCCCCACGAGGGGGCACATACTTC.

V is TRBV7-9 and J is TRBJ2-7; 7 bases are shared with TRBD2. Per the germline V gene, CDR1 is SEHNR and CDR2 is FQNEAQ (reference sequence). The CDR3 is 14 amino acids. Losses at the gene ends were 1 base for V and 4 bases for J; bases not matched to a gene: 4. CDR3 coding DNA: TGTGCCAGCAGCTTAGGTGGACTAGTTTACGAGCAGTACTTC. Its translation is CASSLGGLVYEQYF.

J is TRBJ2-1 and V is TRBV30; TRBD2 is a possible D gene (7 bases). The CDR3 loop spans 13 amino acids. CDR1 is GTSNPN and CDR2 is SVGIG in the germline V gene (reference sequence). The germline V and J ends were trimmed by 0 bases and 9 bases, with 12 bases remaining between them. CDR3 region: CAWSVGRGVEQFF. CDR3 in DNA: TGTGCCTGGAGTGTAGGGAGGGGGGTTGAGCAGTTCTTC.

This rearrangement joins TRBV27 to TRBJ2-7; 7 bases align to TRBD2. Germline CDR1 MNHEY, CDR2 SMNVEV (reference sequence). The CDR3 is made up of 13 amino acids. V lost 3 bases to trimming and J lost 5 bases; unmatched junction nucleotides: 4. As DNA, the CDR3 is TGTGCCAGCAGTTTGACGGGGGGACACGAGCAGTACTTC. As protein: CASSLTGGHEQYF.

This clone appeared once. The chain employs TRBV10-3 and TRBJ1-5; maybe TRBD1 (6 bases). The CDR3 runs 15 residues. CDR1 ENHRY and CDR2 SYGVKD come from the germline V gene. V was cut by 5 bases and J by 4 bases, with 15 bases left in between. The CDR3 region is CAISRLQGENQPQHF. CDR3 in DNA: TGTGCCATCAGTAGATTACAGGGAGAGAATCAGCCCCAGCATTTT.

The V call is TRBV30, the J call TRBJ1-2; D may be TRBD1 (6 bases). CDR3 size: 13 residues. CDR1 and CDR2 from the germline V gene are GTSNPN and SVGIG (reference sequence). Deletions cut 3 bases from V and 8 bases from J, with 16 bases between. The CDR3 is CAWRISTGMGYTF. For the CDR3, the DNA is TGTGCCTGGAGAATTTCGACAGGCATGGGCTACACCTTC.

This chain links TRBV5-1 with TRBJ1-2, with 10 nucleotides matching TRBD1. CDR3 size: 16 residues. The V segment lost 4 bases and the J segment 8 bases; nucleotides outside the gene matches: 14. Germline CDR1 SGHRS, CDR2 YFSETQ. The CDR3 region has the DNA TGCGCCAGCAGCATAAACCCGGGACAGGGGCTTCAGGGCTACACCTTC. Its translation: CASSINPGQGLQGYTF.

In its sample, this clone was seen once. The chain has TRBV10-3 and TRBJ2-7, with D maybe TRBD2 (6 bases). Trimming left V 9 bases short and J 3 bases short, with 12 bases between. Germline V gene sequence: CDR1 ENHRY, CDR2 SYGVKD. The CDR3 totals 12 residues. The CDR3 sequence: CAIGRNLYEQYF. As DNA, the CDR3 is TGTGCCATTGGGAGGAATCTCTACGAGCAGTACTTC.

The chain links TRBV10-3 to TRBJ1-1; D uncertain. With 7 bases removed from V and 2 bases from J, the gap between germline ends came to 5 bases. Per germline, CDR1 ENHRY and CDR2 SYGVKD. CDR3 length: 11 residues. CDR3 loop: CAIKTNTEAFF. The CDR3 DNA reads TGTGCCATCAAAACAAACACTGAAGCTTTCTTT.

The chain links TRBV7-2 to TRBJ1-2; 7 bases line up with TRBD1. Unmatched junction bases numbered 7, after V lost 5 bases and J lost 1 base. The V gene's germline CDR1 is SGHTA and CDR2 FQGNSA. The CDR3 totals 15 residues. The CDR3 reads CASSHRDRVNYGYTF. The CDR3 nucleotides are TGTGCCAGCAGCCATCGCGACAGGGTTAACTATGGCTACACCTTC. Supplemented by reference TRBV7-2 and TRBJ1-2, the full variable domain reads GAGVSQSPSNKVTEKGKDVELRCDPISGHTALYWYRQSLGQGLEFLIYFQGNSAPDKSGLPSDRFSAERTGGSVSTLTIQRTQQEDSAVYLCASSHRDRVNYGYTFGSGTRLTVV.